Below, 27 T cell receptor beta chains from the same sample are listed, as sequenced in a study of blood T cells in healthy people across ages. A second PCR, run for about 7 to 11 cycles, used a sample-barcoded 5' primer plus a J-beta primer mix. MiXCR, run by TCRdb on the 5' RACE reads, gives a single entry per CDR3 protein. The sample includes more than 750,000 distinct CDR3 sequences, almost 30% seen only once; the top ten take about 9.4%. These same data were also listed under a study on T cells of mothers and their children.

Specimen: blood. These receptor sequences come from a woman between 40 and 55 years old in good health.

The chain couples TRBV29-1 to TRBJ1-2, with D tentatively TRBD1 (5 bases). V lost 4 bases, J lost 3 bases, and 12 bases lay in between. Germline loops: CDR1 SQVTM, CDR2 ANQGSEA. The CDR3 loop spans 13 amino acids. CDR3 amino acids: CSVGGVKDYGYTF. The CDR3 bases are TGCAGCGTTGGGGGGGTTAAGGACTATGGCTACACCTTC.

This clonotype was seen just once. A much larger clone sits a single nucleotide away, making a read error possible. The V and J genes are TRBV29-1 and TRBJ2-1; D is possibly TRBD1 (5 bases). V lost 3 bases, J lost 10 bases, and 13 bases lay in between. The CDR3 consists of 12 residues. In germline, CDR1 is SQVTM, CDR2 ANQGSEA. CDR3 sequence reads: CSVDMGPGEQFF. The CDR3 DNA is TGCAGCGTTGATATGGGGCCGGGCGAGCAGTTCTTC.

This clonotype was detected a few times. This chain joins TRBV5-1 and TRBJ2-7; D is unresolved. CDR1 and CDR2 (germline): SGHRS, YFSETQ. The CDR3 spans 14 residues. V was cut by 0 bases and J by 0 bases, with 7 bases left in between. This CDR3 is CASSLGLNSYEQYF. CDR3 nucleotide sequence: TGCGCCAGCAGCTTGGGCCTCAACTCCTACGAGCAGTACTTC.

This clonotype was observed a handful of times. V gene TRBV12-3 or TRBV12-4 combines with J gene TRBJ1-1, with 9 bases fitting TRBD1. V shed 5 bases, J shed 1 base, and the junction held 8 bases outside the gene matches. The CDR3 is made up of 16 amino acids. The CDR3 DNA sequence: TGTGCCAGCAGTCAAATAGGGACAGGGCCGAACACTGAAGCTTTCTTT. Amino acid sequence: CASSQIGTGPNTEAFF.

The sample holds a few counts of this clonotype. The V and J genes are TRBV5-6 and TRBJ2-3; no clear D. Trimming stripped 4 bases from V and 3 bases from J, with 15 bases between. CDR1 is SGHDT and CDR2 is YYEEEE in the germline V gene. The CDR3 is made up of 15 amino acids. The CDR3 DNA follows: TGTGCCAGCAGCGGGAACAGTTATAGTACAGATACGCAGTATTTT. Translating it yields CASSGNSYSTDTQYF.

This chain links TRBV7-9 with TRBJ1-1; a weak D match, TRBD1 (5 bases). Trimming took off 1 base at V and 10 bases at J, with 10 bases between the two ends. The CDR3 loop spans 12 amino acids. Germline V gene data show CDR1 as SEHNR and CDR2 as FQNEAQ (reference sequence). The CDR3 protein is CASSLGGGLAFF. The DNA for the CDR3 is TGTGCCAGCAGCTTAGGCGGGGGGTTAGCTTTCTTT. The complete variable domain, with remaining parts taken from reference TRBV7-9 and TRBJ1-1, reads DTGVSQNPRHKITKRGQNVTFRCDPISEHNRLYWYRQTLGQGPEFLTYFQNEAQLEKSRLLSDRFSAERPKGSFSTLEIQRTEQGDSAMYLCASSLGGGLAFFGQGTRLTVV.

V is TRBV6-2 or TRBV6-3 and J is TRBJ1-2; unclear D gene. Germline V gene sequence: CDR1 MNHEY, CDR2 SVGEGT. Trimming removed 7 bases at V and 0 bases at J, with 15 bases between. The CDR3 is 15 amino acids. CDR3 region: CASTQPGSANYGYTF. In nucleotides, the CDR3 is TGTGCCAGCACCCAGCCGGGGTCAGCTAACTATGGCTACACCTTC.

This clonotype has just a few counts. The junction shows a germline mismatch at one end, possibly a read error. The chain has TRBV7-7 and TRBJ2-5; D might be TRBD1 (6 bases). Per the germline V gene, CDR1 is SSHAT and CDR2 is FNYEAQ (reference sequence). The CDR3 has 13 residues. The CDR3 region is CASSPTGFGTQYF. The CDR3 bases are TGTGCTAGCAGCCCTACAGGGTTTGGGACCCAGTACTTC.

At least ten counts were recorded for this clonotype. The rearrangement uses TRBV27 and TRBJ2-6, with TRBD1 as a possible D gene (5 bases). The V end was cut by 5 bases, the J end by 2 bases, with 7 bases between. This CDR3 is 14 amino acids long. Germline assignment: CDR1 MNHEY and CDR2 SMNVEV (reference sequence). CDR3 in DNA: TGTGCCAGCAGTACCAGGGCTGGGGCCAACGTCCTGACTTTC. Its translation is CASSTRAGANVLTF.

This chain connects TRBV3-1 to TRBJ2-5; no firm D call. Germline loops: CDR1 LGHDT, CDR2 YNNKEL (reference sequence). This CDR3 contains 15 residues. Trimming pared 0 bases from V and 3 bases from J, leaving 11 bases between. CDR3 loop: CASSQDLTPKETQYF. The CDR3 DNA follows: TGTGCCAGCAGCCAAGATCTCACTCCAAAAGAGACCCAGTACTTC.

This clonotype was detected ten times or more. The chain has TRBV4-1 and TRBJ2-7; tentative D call: TRBD2 (5 bases). CDR3 length: 13 amino acids. In germline, CDR1 is MGHRA, CDR2 YSYEKL. Trimming stripped 1 base from V and 7 bases from J, with 11 bases between. CDR3 sequence: CASSQVGEREQYF. Here the CDR3 DNA reads TGCGCCAGCAGCCAAGTTGGGGAGCGTGAGCAGTACTTC.

This clonotype was counted once. A much larger clone lies one base from this, so it may be a read error. The rearrangement uses TRBV12-3 or TRBV12-4 and TRBJ2-4, with 13 bases matching TRBD2. The CDR3 is 12 amino acids. CDR3 protein: CVSSSTSGGQYF. The CDR3 DNA follows: TGTGTCAGCAGTTCGACTAGCGGGGGGCAGTACTTC.

This chain joins TRBV30 and TRBJ2-4; D is unclear. The end of the DNA is better explained by TRBJ2-7, so the J call may be wrong. Per the germline V gene, CDR1 is GTSNPN and CDR2 is SVGIG (reference sequence). The CDR3 loop spans 11 amino acids. Written as DNA, the CDR3 is TGTGCCTGGAGGTTAGGCTACGAGCAGTACTTC. This translates into CAWRLGYEQYF.

The genes are TRBV20-1 and TRBJ2-1, with TRBD2 identical over 9 bases. J lost 0 bases, V lost 3 bases, and 3 bases had no gene match. The CDR3 has 15 residues. Germline V gene sequence: CDR1 DFQATT, CDR2 SNEGSKA (reference sequence). In nucleotides, the CDR3 is TGCAGTGCTAGGACTAGCGGCAACTCCTACAATGAGCAGTTCTTC. Protein: CSARTSGNSYNEQFF.

Details on this clonotype: Germline is not matched at one junction end, which may reflect a read error. The chain is built from TRBV13 and TRBJ2-7; D is ambiguous. CDR3 length equals 12 residues. Per the germline V gene, CDR1 is PRHDT and CDR2 is FYEKMQ (reference sequence). The CDR3 DNA reads as TGTGCCAGCAGCTTAGGGTCCTCCGAGCAGTACTTC. Translating gives CASSLGSSEQYF.

This clonotype was counted only a few times. The rearrangement joins TRBV29-1 to TRBJ1-2, with a tentative D call TRBD1 (6 bases). The CDR3 extends over 14 amino acids. From germline, CDR1 is SQVTM and CDR2 ANQGSEA. V lost 3 bases, J lost 1 base, and 12 bases lay in between. The CDR3 protein is CSVDPPGDNYGYTF. CDR3 nucleotide sequence: TGCAGCGTTGATCCCCCAGGGGATAACTATGGCTACACCTTC. The variable domain in full, completed from reference TRBV29-1 and TRBJ1-2, reads SAVISQKPSRDICQRGTSLTIQCQVDSQVTMMFWYRQQPGQSLTLIATANQGSEATYESGFVIDKFPISRPNLTFSTLTVSNMSPEDSSIYLCSVDPPGDNYGYTFGSGTRLTVV.

This clonotype occurred a few times. A clone one base away is much larger, so this may be a read error. The gene calls are TRBV9 and TRBJ2-5; TRBD1 or TRBD2 may be the D gene (7 bases each). Between the trimmed V and J ends, which lost 7 bases and 3 bases, there was a span of 16 bases. The CDR3 runs 14 residues. Germline values: CDR1 SGDLS, CDR2 YYNGEE. The DNA of the CDR3 is TGTGCCAGCGGCGCCGGGGGGACAGAAGAGACCCAGTACTTC. This gives the protein CASGAGGTEETQYF.

The rearrangement uses TRBV5-1 and TRBJ2-3; TRBD2 aligns across 8 bases. V lost 3 bases, J lost 2 bases, and 8 bases stayed unmatched. Germline CDR1 is SGHRS and CDR2 is YFSETQ. The CDR3 loop spans 16 amino acids. The CDR3 nucleotides read TGCGCCAGCAGCTCCCCAGCGGGAGCCGTCACAGATACGCAGTATTTT. The encoded protein is CASSSPAGAVTDTQYF. The full variable domain, in which reference TRBV5-1 and TRBJ2-3 provide the parts outside the CDR3, is KAGVTQTPRYLIKTRGQQVTLSCSPISGHRSVSWYQQTPGQGLQFLFEYFSETQRNKGNFPGRFSGRQFSNSRSEMNVSTLELGDSALYLCASSSPAGAVTDTQYFGPGTRLTVL.

Only one count was recorded for this clonotype. The V call is TRBV27, the J call TRBJ2-5; unclear D gene. Trimming shortened V by 1 base and J by 5 bases, and 11 bases separated the two germline ends. CDR3 length equals 14 residues. Germline V gene lookup returns CDR1 MNHEY and CDR2 SMNVEV (reference sequence). CDR3 coding DNA: TGTGCCAGCAGTTTATATATGGGGTTCGAGACCCAGTACTTC. It specifies CASSLYMGFETQYF.

The chain employs TRBV6-5 and TRBJ2-2; 7 positions agree with TRBD2. The CDR3 totals 11 residues. V lost 8 bases to trimming and J lost 6 bases; unmatched junction nucleotides: 0. CDR1 is MNHEY and CDR2 is SVGAGI in the germline V gene. The CDR3 DNA reads TGTGCCAGCGGGGGGGCCGGGGAGCTGTTTTTT. Protein sequence: CASGGAGELFF.

The genes are TRBV7-3 and TRBJ1-2; 11 bases align to TRBD1. Per the germline V gene, CDR1 is SGHTA and CDR2 is FQGTGA. Losses at the gene ends were 5 bases for V and 6 bases for J; bases not matched to a gene: 8. The CDR3 sequence is 15 residues long. CDR3 in DNA: TGTGCCAGCAGCACAGGGACAGGGGGTTGGGATGGCTACACCTTC. It specifies CASSTGTGGWDGYTF.

A note on this clonotype: Since a much larger clone is just one base distant, this may be a read error. This sequence joins TRBV12-3 or TRBV12-4 and TRBJ2-3; D possibly corresponds to TRBD2 (6 bases). The CDR3 loop spans 14 amino acids. The CDR3 loop reads CASSFGGWGDTEYF. The CDR3 DNA reads as TGTGCCAGCAGTTTTGGAGGGTGGGGGGATACGGAGTATTTT.

A note on this clonotype: Here the CDR3 omits its conserved ending phenylalanine or tryptophan, so a read error is the likely source. The chain employs TRBV7-9 and TRBJ2-5; D could derive from TRBD1 or TRBD2 (5 bases each). V shed 4 bases and J shed 1 base, with 10 bases lying between them. The germline V gene has CDR1 SEHNR and CDR2 FQNEAQ (reference sequence). The CDR3 length is 14 residues. CDR3 in DNA: TGTGCCAGCAGCTCCGGGGCAGGCCAAGAGACCCAGTACATC. Its protein is CASSSGAGQETQYI.

This chain links TRBV6-2 or TRBV6-3 with TRBJ2-3; 14 bases are shared with TRBD2. Germline values: CDR1 MNHEY, CDR2 SVGEGT. This CDR3 is built from 18 residues. V was pared by 4 bases and J by 3 bases, with 9 bases of the junction left unmatched. CDR3: CASSSLTSGGARTDTQYF. Here the CDR3 DNA reads TGTGCCAGCAGTTCCCTGACTAGCGGGGGGGCCCGTACAGATACGCAGTATTTT.

The J gene is TRBJ2-1, the V gene TRBV20-1; possible D gene TRBD1, 5 bases. The V end was cut by 3 bases, the J end by 3 bases, with 9 bases between. The germline V gene has CDR1 DFQATT and CDR2 SNEGSKA (reference sequence). This CDR3 is 13 amino acids long. Here the CDR3 reads CSARAQDYNEQFF. In nucleotides, the CDR3 is TGCAGTGCTAGGGCACAGGACTACAATGAGCAGTTCTTC.

This clonotype has only one observation. J is TRBJ2-5 and V is TRBV29-1, with D possibly being TRBD2 (5 bases). Gene TRBJ2-7 matches the end of the DNA better, so the J call may be wrong. The CDR3 is 13 residues long. The V gene's germline CDR1 is SQVTM and CDR2 ANQGSEA. CDR3 nucleotide sequence: TGCAGTGCAATTTTTGAGGGTAACTACGAGCAGTACTTC. Its protein is CSAIFEGNYEQYF.

The sample holds a few counts of this clonotype. The V gene is TRBV15, the J gene TRBJ1-1, with 8 bases lining up with TRBD1. This CDR3 contains 14 residues. CDR1 LNHNV and CDR2 YYDKDF come from the germline V gene (reference sequence). With V trimmed by 3 bases and J by 4 bases, 4 bases remained unmatched. CDR3 protein: CATSSARGPTEAFF. The CDR3, as DNA: TGTGCCACCAGCAGTGCCAGGGGGCCCACTGAAGCTTTCTTT.